One sample yielded the 14 T cell receptor beta chains listed below, sequenced in a study of T cell repertoires in cytomegalovirus infection. TCRdb re-analysed the reads in MiXCR, keeping a single row per CDR3 protein. The sample has roughly 630,000 distinct CDR3 sequences; around 24% are singletons. Sequencing was carried out using CD8+ T cells from PBMCs. The receptors originated from a human donor in good health (CMV status not recorded). Some clones in this sample may be carry-over from other donors' samples.

The chain combines TRBV28 with TRBJ2-5, with 8 bases fitting TRBD2. The trim removed 5 bases at V and 5 bases at J, leaving 22 bases unmatched. CDR1 is MDHEN, CDR2 SYDVKM, per germline. The CDR3 consists of 19 residues. The CDR3: CASSHPPRGGGASPETQYF. CDR3 nucleotides: TGTGCCAGCAGTCACCCTCCCCGGGGGGGAGGAGCATCCCCGGAGACCCAGTACTTC.

Note on this clonotype: A read error may be the cause here, since a much bigger clone is one base away. The V call is TRBV7-6, the J call TRBJ1-2, with D possibly TRBD1 on 5 matching bases. The germline V gene encodes CDR1 SGHVS and CDR2 FNYEAQ. The CDR3 runs 10 residues. The CDR3 here is CTTPGGGYTF. CDR3 nucleotides: TGTACCACCCCCGGGGGGGGCTACACCTTC.

At least ten counts were recorded for this clonotype. In DNA form, the CDR3 reads TGTGCCAGCAGCTTAGGGAATCAGCCCCAGCATTTT. It encodes CASSLGNQPQHF. The rearrangement joins TRBV7-9 to TRBJ1-5; D is undetermined. The CDR3 is 12 amino acids. Germline CDR1 reads SEHNR; CDR2 reads FQNEAQ (reference sequence). The V and J ends lost 1 base and 4 bases respectively, with 2 bases between them.

This clonotype has at least ten counts. This chain connects TRBV7-9 to TRBJ2-1; TRBD2 matches 14 bases. This CDR3 contains 17 residues. CDR1 is SEHNR and CDR2 is FQNEAQ in the germline V gene (reference sequence). V was clipped by 4 bases and J by 2 bases; unmatched bases: 4. DNA for the CDR3: TGTGCCAGCAGCTGGACTAGCGGGGGGCACACCTACAATGAGCAGTTCTTC. This codes for CASSWTSGGHTYNEQFF.

About this clonotype itself: With a much larger clone just one base away, this may be a read error. V and J are TRBV7-6 and TRBJ2-3; possible D gene TRBD2, 6 bases. Germline V gene sequence: CDR1 SGHVS, CDR2 FNYEAQ. The CDR3 covers 16 residues. This CDR3 is CANSPRGTPPTDTQYF. Here the CDR3 DNA reads TGTGCCAACAGCCCCCGGGGGACTCCACCGACGGATACGCAGTATTTT.

The chain joins TRBV6-5 to TRBJ2-3; TRBD2 is a possible D gene (5 bases). Germline loops: CDR1 MNHEY, CDR2 SVGAGI. This CDR3 is 15 amino acids long. V dropped 6 bases and J dropped 4 bases, with 17 bases sitting between them. CDR3 residues: CASREGGFPADTQYF. The CDR3 DNA reads as TGTGCCAGCAGAGAGGGCGGTTTTCCAGCAGATACGCAGTATTTT.

J is TRBJ2-7 and V is TRBV20-1; 10 bases line up with TRBD1. The CDR3 runs 12 residues. CDR1 is DFQATT and CDR2 is SNEGSKA in the germline V gene (reference sequence). Trimming cost V 8 bases and J 4 bases; bases outside gene matches: 5. The CDR3 nucleotides read TGCAGTACCTGGGACAGGGGATACGAGCAGTACTTC. As protein: CSTWDRGYEQYF.

This chain joins TRBV28 and TRBJ2-1; 8 bases match TRBD2. CDR1 is MDHEN and CDR2 is SYDVKM in the germline V gene. V shed 3 bases, J shed 6 bases, and the junction held 7 bases outside the gene matches. The CDR3 length is 15 residues. CDR3 in amino acids: CASSLTPGTSNEQFF. In nucleotides, the CDR3 is TGTGCCAGCAGTTTGACCCCCGGGACTAGCAATGAGCAGTTCTTC.

The chain carries TRBV6-8 and TRBJ2-5; 7 bases align to TRBD1. The CDR3 consists of 14 residues. Looked up from germline, CDR1 is MNHGY and CDR2 is SAAAGT. Trimming at V came to 3 bases and at J to 5 bases, leaving 6 bases not matched to a gene. The CDR3 sequence is CASSYTGARETQYF. As DNA, the CDR3 is TGTGCCAGCAGTTATACAGGGGCGCGGGAGACCCAGTACTTC.

This clonotype was found a few times. The chain is built from TRBV9 and TRBJ1-2; no definite D call. CDR1 is SGDLS, CDR2 YYNGEE, per germline. Trimming stripped 0 bases from V and 2 bases from J, with 5 bases between. The CDR3 extends over 13 amino acids. CDR3 sequence: CASSVDVNYGYTF. The CDR3 DNA is TGTGCCAGCAGCGTAGACGTAAACTATGGCTACACCTTC.

The V gene is TRBV27, the J gene TRBJ2-3; D is perhaps TRBD1 or TRBD2 (6 bases each). CDR3 length equals 17 residues. CDR1 and CDR2 from the germline V gene are MNHEY and SMNVEV (reference sequence). V lost 0 bases and J 4 bases, leaving 17 bases between the germline ends. The DNA for the CDR3 is TGTGCCAGCAGTTTATCTCTGTGGGGGGCGTTCTCAGATACGCAGTATTTT. Translating gives CASSLSLWGAFSDTQYF.

This clonotype was seen a handful of times. The CDR3 sequence is CASSPAWGFRENTIYF. The CDR3 coding sequence is TGTGCCAGCAGTCCCGCGTGGGGTTTTCGGGAGAACACCATATATTTT. This chain links TRBV28 with TRBJ1-3; no definite D call. Trimming took off 5 bases at V and 7 bases at J, with 21 bases between the two ends. The CDR3 totals 16 residues. Germline CDR1 and CDR2: MDHEN and SYDVKM. Full variable domain (outside the CDR3, taken from reference TRBV28 and TRBJ1-3): DVKVTQSSRYLVKRTGEKVFLECVQDMDHENMFWYRQDPGLGLRLIYFSYDVKMKEKGDIPEGYSVSREKKERFSLILESASTNQTSMYLCASSPAWGFRENTIYFGEGSWLTVV.

This clonotype was found once. A much larger clone differs from this one at a single base, so this may be a read error. This rearrangement joins TRBV7-9 to TRBJ1-1; D uncertain. CDR1 is SEHNR, CDR2 FQNEAQ, per germline (reference sequence). The CDR3 sequence is 13 residues long. The CDR3 protein is CASNLIGGVTAFF. DNA of the CDR3: TGTGCCAGCAACTTAATCGGAGGAGTTACAGCTTTCTTT.

With respect to this clonotype: This may arise from a read error, as a much more abundant clone is one base away. The chain employs TRBV7-9 and TRBJ1-1; 10 positions agree with TRBD1. The length of the CDR3 is 12 residues. V lost 6 bases to trimming and J lost 13 bases; unmatched junction nucleotides: 8. CDR1 is SEHNR, CDR2 FQNEAQ, per germline (reference sequence). DNA for the CDR3: TGTGCCAGCAGGGCGGACAGGGGGGTAGGTTTCTTT. It translates to CASRADRGVGFF.